The sequence of this T cell receptor beta chain was determined in a study of shared clonotypes between healthy human individuals. In the study overall: Used for every donor were three CD4 naive, three CD4 memory, two CD8 naive and one CD8 memory plate.

The naive CD8 population came from CD45RO-negative cells selected for CCR7, without terminally differentiated effector memory CD45RA+ cells. This CDR3 has 14 residues. V trimming: 2 bases; J trimming: 3 bases; junction bases outside the gene matches: 1. Germline values: CDR1 SGHRS, CDR2 YFSETQ. The study, taken as a whole, reports: Depth was large, yet rarefaction showed that sorted-subset sequencing was incomplete.

Of note for this clone: Its cognate antigen is unknown. Different DNA sequences within this sample yield the same CDR3.

Repertoires were generated with immunoSEQ multiplex PCR, while TCRdb's copy carries only in-frame clones and drops some. The table has about 590,000 clones, around 95% seen once. The chain recombines TRBV5-1 with TRBJ2-7, with TRBD1 matching 11 bases. The sequenced sample consisted of naive CD8+ T cells sorted from blood. This receptor was obtained from a woman aged 30 to 39 in good health. CDR3 bases: TGCGCCAGCAGCTTCGGGACAGGGGGCTACGAGCAGTACTTC. Translating it yields CASSFGTGGYEQYF. The entire variable domain, with the rest obtained from reference TRBV5-1 and TRBJ2-7, is as follows: KAGVTQTPRYLIKTRGQQVTLSCSPISGHRSVSWYQQTPGQGLQFLFEYFSETQRNKGNFPGRFSGRQFSNSRSEMNVSTLELGDSALYLCASSFGTGGYEQYFGPGTRLTVT.